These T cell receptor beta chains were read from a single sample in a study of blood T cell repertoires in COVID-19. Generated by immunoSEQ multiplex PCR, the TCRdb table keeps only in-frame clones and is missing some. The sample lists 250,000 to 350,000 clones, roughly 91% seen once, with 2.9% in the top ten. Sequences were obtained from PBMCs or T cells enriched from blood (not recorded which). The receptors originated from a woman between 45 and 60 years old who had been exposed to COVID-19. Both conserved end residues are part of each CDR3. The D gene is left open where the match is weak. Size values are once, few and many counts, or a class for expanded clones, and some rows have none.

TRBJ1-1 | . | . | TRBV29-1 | CSVGQSNTEAFF | TGCAGCGTTGGACAGAGCAACACTGAAGCTTTCTTT
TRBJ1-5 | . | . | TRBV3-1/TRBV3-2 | CASSQDLGWQPQHF | TGTGCCAGCAGCCAAGATTTGGGCTGGCAGCCCCAGCATTTT
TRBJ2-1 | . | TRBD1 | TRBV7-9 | CASSLGWGQGGNEQFF | TGTGCCAGCAGCTTAGGTTGGGGACAGGGAGGCAATGAGCAGTTCTTC
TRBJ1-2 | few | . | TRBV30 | CAWSVTFNYGYTF | TGTGCCTGGAGTGTTACTTTTAACTATGGCTACACCTTC
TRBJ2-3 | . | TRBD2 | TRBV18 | CASSPAASGGTDTQYF | TGTGCCAGCTCACCGGCGGCTAGCGGGGGCACAGATACGCAGTATTTT
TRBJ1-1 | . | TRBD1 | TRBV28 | CASKMGTGGLGFF | TGTGCCAGCAAGATGGGGACAGGGGGTTTAGGTTTCTTT
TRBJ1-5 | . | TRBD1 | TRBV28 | CASTFGQGARQPQHF | TGTGCCAGCACTTTTGGACAGGGGGCGAGGCAGCCCCAGCATTTT
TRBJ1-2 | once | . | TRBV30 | CAWSVGAYGYTF | TGTGCCTGGAGTGTGGGAGCTTATGGCTACACCTTC
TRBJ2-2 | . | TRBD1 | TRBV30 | CAWSTRTGKIGELFF | TGTGCCTGGAGTACACGGACAGGGAAGATCGGGGAGCTGTTTTTT
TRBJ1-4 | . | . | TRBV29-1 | CSVSSRGSGEKLFF | TGCAGCGTGTCAAGTCGGGGGTCAGGGGAAAAACTGTTTTTT
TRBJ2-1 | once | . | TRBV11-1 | CASTPGGLEQFF | TGTGCCAGCACCCCCGGGGGGCTTGAGCAGTTCTTC
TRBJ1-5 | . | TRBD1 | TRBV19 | CASSMGQFSQPQHF | TGTGCCAGTAGTATGGGACAGTTCAGTCAGCCCCAGCATTTT
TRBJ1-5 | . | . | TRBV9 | CASSVSGRINQPQHF | TGTGCCAGCAGCGTTAGCGGTCGGATAAATCAGCCCCAGCATTTT
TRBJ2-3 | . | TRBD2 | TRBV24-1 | CATSDTGTSGGDTQYF | TGTGCCACCAGTGATACTGGGACTAGCGGGGGGGATACGCAGTATTTT
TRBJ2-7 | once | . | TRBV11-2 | CASSLGTLAYEQYF | TGTGCCAGCAGCTTAGGAACTCTAGCCTACGAGCAGTACTTC
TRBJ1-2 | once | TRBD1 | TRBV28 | CASSYERGRGYTF | TGTGCCAGCAGCTACGAGAGGGGGCGGGGCTACACCTTC
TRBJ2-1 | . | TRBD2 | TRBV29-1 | CSVGGLAGYNEQFF | TGCAGCGTTGGAGGACTAGCGGGCTACAATGAGCAGTTCTTC
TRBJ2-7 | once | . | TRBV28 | CASSPGMDEQYF | TGTGCCAGCAGTCCCGGGATGGACGAGCAGTACTTC
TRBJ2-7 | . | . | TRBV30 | CAWRRGLYEQYF | TGTGCCTGGAGGAGGGGACTCTACGAGCAGTACTTC
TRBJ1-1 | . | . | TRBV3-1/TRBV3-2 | CASSLTLGGTEAFF | TGTGCCAGCAGCCTAACCCTGGGAGGGACTGAAGCTTTCTTT
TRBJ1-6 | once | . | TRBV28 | CASSWGGSPLHF | TGTGCCAGCAGTTGGGGGGGTTCACCCCTCCACTTT
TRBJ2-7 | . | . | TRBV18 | CASSPALYEQYF | TGTGCCAGCTCACCGGCCCTTTACGAGCAGTACTTC
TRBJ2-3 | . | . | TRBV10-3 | CAISVEGSLGDTQYF | TGTGCCATCAGTGTGGAGGGGAGCCTAGGAGATACGCAGTATTTT
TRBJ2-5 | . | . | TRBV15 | CATSRDKGIGETQYF | TGTGCCACCAGCAGAGATAAGGGGATCGGCGAGACCCAGTACTTC
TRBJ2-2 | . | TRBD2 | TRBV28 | CASSRSGGAKPGELFF | TGTGCCAGCAGTCGCAGCGGGGGGGCCAAACCCGGGGAGCTGTTTTTT
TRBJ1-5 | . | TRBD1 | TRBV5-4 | CASSWGTDPNQPQHF | TGTGCCAGCAGCTGGGGGACAGACCCAAATCAGCCCCAGCATTTT
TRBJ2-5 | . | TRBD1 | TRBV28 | CASSFNGQGSRETQYF | TGTGCCAGCAGTTTTAATGGACAGGGTTCCCGAGAGACCCAGTACTTC
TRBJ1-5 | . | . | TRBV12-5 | CASGLLGPGGRQPQHF | TGTGCTAGTGGTTTGTTAGGGCCCGGGGGGCGTCAGCCCCAGCATTTT
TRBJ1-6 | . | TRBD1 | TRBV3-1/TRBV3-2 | CASSPGQLTPLHF | TGTGCCAGCAGCCCGGGACAGCTTACTCCCCTCCACTTT
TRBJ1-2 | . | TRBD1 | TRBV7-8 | CASSRPGQGSEDYGYTF | TGTGCCAGCAGCCGGCCGGGACAGGGGAGTGAGGACTATGGCTACACCTTC
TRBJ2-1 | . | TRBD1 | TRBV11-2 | CASSPQGFGEQFF | TGTGCCAGCAGCCCACAGGGGTTCGGGGAGCAGTTCTTC
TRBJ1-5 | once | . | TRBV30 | CAWSSGSNQPQHF | TGTGCCTGGAGTAGCGGGTCCAATCAGCCCCAGCATTTT
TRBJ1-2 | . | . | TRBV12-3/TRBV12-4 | CASSFRSNYGYTF | TGTGCCAGCAGTTTTCGGTCTAACTATGGCTACACCTTC
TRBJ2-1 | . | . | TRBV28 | CASSFRERAYNEQFF | TGTGCCAGCAGTTTCCGGGAAAGAGCCTACAATGAGCAGTTCTTC
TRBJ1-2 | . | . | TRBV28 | CASRTGTAGGYTF | TGTGCCAGCAGAACCGGGACTGCTGGGGGCTACACCTTC
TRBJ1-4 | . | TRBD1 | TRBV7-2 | CASSARTGVTNEKLFF | TGTGCCAGCAGCGCCCGGACAGGGGTGACTAATGAAAAACTGTTTTTT
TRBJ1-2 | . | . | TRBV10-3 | CAISEPPRQDNYGYTF | TGTGCCATCAGTGAGCCTCCGAGACAGGATAACTATGGCTACACCTTC
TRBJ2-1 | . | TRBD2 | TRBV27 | CASSPETSGGANEQFF | TGTGCCAGCAGCCCCGAGACTAGCGGGGGGGCGAATGAGCAGTTCTTC
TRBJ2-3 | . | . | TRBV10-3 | CAISEGAGNTDTQYF | TGTGCCATCAGTGAGGGGGCGGGGAACACAGATACGCAGTATTTT
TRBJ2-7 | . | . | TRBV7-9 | CASSLELWGAYEQYF | TGTGCCAGCAGCTTGGAACTCTGGGGGGCCTACGAGCAGTACTTC
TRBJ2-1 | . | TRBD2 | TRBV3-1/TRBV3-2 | CASSQRGTNNEQFF | TGTGCCAGCAGCCAGCGCGGGACTAACAATGAGCAGTTCTTC
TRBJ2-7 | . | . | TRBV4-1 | CASSPRWGESSYEQYF | TGCGCCAGCAGCCCTCGGTGGGGAGAAAGCTCCTACGAGCAGTACTTC
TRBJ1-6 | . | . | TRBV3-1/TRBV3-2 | CASSQGGDNSPLHF | TGTGCCAGCAGCCAAGGGGGGGACAATTCACCCCTCCACTTT
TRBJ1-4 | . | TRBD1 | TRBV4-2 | CASSLRQGFNEKLFF | TGTGCCAGCAGCCTGAGACAGGGGTTTAATGAAAAACTGTTTTTT
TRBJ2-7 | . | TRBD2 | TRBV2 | CASSSSGGALEQYF | TGTGCCAGCAGTTCCAGCGGGGGGGCCCTCGAGCAGTACTTC
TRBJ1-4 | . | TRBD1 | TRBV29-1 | CSVGGQGDEKLFF | TGCAGCGTTGGCGGACAGGGCGACGAAAAACTGTTTTTT
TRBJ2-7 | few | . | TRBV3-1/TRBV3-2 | CASSQDLRVYEQYF | TGTGCCAGCAGCCAAGATCTGCGGGTCTACGAGCAGTACTTC
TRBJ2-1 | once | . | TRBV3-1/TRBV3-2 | CASSSSSGAVYNEQFF | TGTGCCAGCAGCTCCTCTTCTGGGGCCGTATACAATGAGCAGTTCTTC